This is a list of T cell receptor beta chains from one sample in a study of cytomegalovirus exposure and HLA in healthy donors. Produced via immunoSEQ multiplex PCR; TCRdb's table is partial and in-frame only. The sample includes 110,000 or so clones, approximately 81% of them seen just once. Material for sequencing was PBMCs. The receptors originated from a young woman in good health and CMV-seronegative. The CDR3 runs from the conserved cysteine through the conserved F or W. The D gene is left open where the match is weak. Expanded clones get a size class; other rows say once, few or many, or leave the size out.

j_call v_call clone_size d_call cdr3_aa cdr3_nt
TRBJ1-3 TRBV7-2 - - CASSLDTGSGNTIYF TGTGCCAGCAGCTTAGATACGGGTTCGGGAAACACCATATATTTT
TRBJ2-7 TRBV6-5 - - CASSEGHEQYF TGTGCCAGCTCAGAGGGCCACGAGCAGTACTTC
TRBJ2-1 TRBV2 few TRBD2 CASSPTSGGAGEQFF TGTGCCAGCAGTCCTACTAGCGGGGGGGCTGGTGAGCAGTTCTTC
TRBJ1-4 TRBV2 - - CASSRQTTNEKLFF TGTGCCAGCAGTAGACAGACAACTAATGAAAAACTGTTTTTT
TRBJ1-2 TRBV2 - - CASAVPVGGYTF TGTGCCAGCGCGGTACCAGTGGGTGGCTACACCTTC
TRBJ2-7 TRBV28 - - CASSQIVYYEQYF TGTGCCAGCAGTCAAATAGTCTACTACGAGCAGTACTTC
TRBJ2-3 TRBV5-4 - TRBD2 CASSFSGGLLQDTQYF TGTGCCAGCAGCTTCAGCGGGGGTCTTTTGCAGGATACGCAGTATTTT
TRBJ1-6 TRBV5-6 - TRBD1 CASSLRQGGSYNSPLHF TGTGCCAGCAGCCTTCGACAGGGGGGTTCCTATAATTCACCCCTCCACTTT
TRBJ1-1 TRBV21-1 - - CASSNEDREDTEAFF TGTGCCAGCAGCAACGAGGACAGGGAGGACACTGAAGCTTTCTTT
TRBJ2-1 TRBV7-9 - TRBD2 CASSVGTSGDNEQFF TGTGCCAGCAGCGTTGGGACTAGCGGGGACAATGAGCAGTTCTTC
TRBJ1-2 TRBV4-3 - - CASSQERLGGGYGYTF TGCGCCAGCAGCCAAGAAAGATTGGGGGGAGGGTATGGCTACACCTTC
TRBJ1-2 TRBV13 - TRBD1 CASSGTDGGGYTF TGTGCCAGCAGCGGGACAGACGGCGGCGGCTACACCTTT
TRBJ2-2 TRBV4-1 - - CASSPPGNPTGELFF TGCGCCAGCAGCCCGCCCGGGAACCCTACCGGGGAGCTGTTTTTT
TRBJ2-3 TRBV7-9 - TRBD2 CASGVLAGVSTDTQYF TGTGCCAGTGGGGTGCTAGCGGGGGTTAGCACAGATACGCAGTATTTT
TRBJ1-2 TRBV9 - - CASSVYSSNYGYTF TGTGCCAGCAGCGTATACAGTTCTAACTATGGCTACACCTTC
TRBJ2-7 TRBV7-2 - TRBD1 CASSRGQGPSYEQYF TGTGCCAGCAGCAGGGGACAGGGTCCCTCCTACGAGCAGTACTTC
TRBJ2-1 TRBV27 - - CASSLWVGNSYNEQFF TGTGCCAGCAGTTTATGGGTCGGGAACTCCTACAATGAGCAGTTCTTC
TRBJ2-7 TRBV7-9 - - CASSPARRSYEQYF TGTGCCAGCAGCCCCGCTAGGCGCTCCTACGAGCAGTACTTC
TRBJ2-3 TRBV19 - TRBD2 CASSTLGGSTDTQYF TGTGCCAGTAGTACCCTGGGAGGGTCCACAGATACGCAGTATTTT
TRBJ1-2 TRBV12-5 once - CASGLDGESYGYTF TGTGCTAGTGGTTTGGATGGAGAGTCCTATGGCTACACCTTC
TRBJ2-7 TRBV30 - - CAGSPGRTYEQYF TGTGCCGGAAGCCCAGGCAGAACCTACGAGCAGTACTTC
TRBJ2-3 TRBV5-4 - TRBD2 CASSPGTSGLPLSTDTQYF TGTGCCAGCAGCCCCGGGACTAGCGGGCTTCCCCTTAGCACAGATACGCAGTATTTT
TRBJ2-2 TRBV2 - TRBD2 CASRRLAGINTGELFF TGTGCCAGCCGGAGACTAGCGGGGATAAACACCGGGGAGCTGTTTTTT
TRBJ2-7 TRBV5-1 once TRBD2 CASSLGLASYEQYF TGCGCCAGCAGCTTGGGACTAGCGAGCTACGAGCAGTACTTC
TRBJ2-7 TRBV5-1 - - CASSSMDTYEQYF TGCGCCAGCAGCTCCATGGACACCTACGAGCAGTACTTC
TRBJ1-2 TRBV6-1 - TRBD1 CASAGGNNYGYTF TGTGCCTCGGCAGGGGGCAACAACTATGGCTACACCTTC